This is a list of T cell receptor beta chains from one sample in a study of shared clonotypes between healthy human individuals. Profiling relied on immunoSEQ multiplex PCR, and the TCRdb table lists in-frame clones only, not all of them. The sample carries a few million clones, just under 95% recorded once. The sample consisted of naive CD4+ T cells from PBMCs. The receptor source for this set is a man between 18 and 29 years old in good health. Some clones in this sample may be carry-over from other donors' samples. CDR3s leave out the opening cysteine and the closing phenylalanine or tryptophan.

TRBV6-5,TRBJ1-2,ATILRGGYT
TRBV10-1,TRBJ2-5,ASRTGFNGETQY
TRBV4-2,TRBJ2-7,ASSQATGVSYEQY
TRBV5-4,TRBJ2-2,ASSLIGSQGTGELF
TRBV7-2,TRBJ1-5,ASSLAQGQPQH
TRBV5-6,TRBJ2-7,ASSLSGRAYEQY
TRBV18,TRBJ2-2,ASSPLLPRGGTGELF
TRBV10-3,TRBJ2-7,AISEIGYEQY
TRBV30,TRBJ1-3,AWSRGGGAGNTIY
TRBV19,TRBJ1-1,ASSARTRDSEAF
TRBV5-1,TRBJ2-2,ASSLSAGTNTGELF
TRBV5-5,TRBJ1-5,ASSLYTGDSNQPQH
TRBV29-1,TRBJ2-3,SVRGTSGTDTQY
TRBV28,TRBJ2-3,ASSLLTRTDTQY
TRBV6-5,TRBJ1-5,ASRSRQGQPQH
TRBV7-9,TRBJ2-3,ASSFTDTQY
TRBV7-2,TRBJ2-3,ASSPRTYTDTQY
TRBV9,TRBJ2-1,ASTTGEGSYNEQF
TRBV5-1,TRBJ2-1,ASSLVGGSSYNEQF
TRBV6-4,TRBJ1-1,ASRAQGRFAEAF
TRBV5-8,TRBJ2-1,ASSLDRVALYNEQF
TRBV6-1,TRBJ1-5,ASRTTGGGQPQH
TRBV2,TRBJ2-7,ASSEARTANSYEQY
TRBV7-2,TRBJ1-2,ASSTQQGLDYGYT
TRBV15,TRBJ2-7,ATSRVGIYEQY
TRBV5-8,TRBJ2-5,ASSLAPRETQY
TRBV6-5,TRBJ2-4,ASSYSTGVQDIQY
TRBV28,TRBJ2-5,ASRLTQGWETQY
TRBV14,TRBJ2-5,ASSQVGGRTQETQY
TRBV6-5,TRBJ2-7,ASSRDRVLRGQY
TRBV5-4,TRBJ2-3,ASSPGAADTQY
TRBV6-1,TRBJ2-5,ASSPSPGGAQY
TRBV19,TRBJ1-1,ASSGRARGEAF
TRBV11-2,TRBJ2-1,ASSGVAGMSSYNEQF
TRBV9,TRBJ2-5,ASSGRGRETQY
TRBV5-6,TRBJ2-1,ASSWRVAGHNEQF
TRBV5-1,TRBJ2-2,ASSLGGGGELF
TRBV10-2,TRBJ1-1,ASTISVRGTEAF
TRBV5-1,TRBJ1-5,ASSLGVGPVSNQPQH
TRBV30,TRBJ1-5,AWSLMNSNQPQH
TRBV7-9,TRBJ1-5,ASSLLGGAQPQH
TRBV28,TRBJ1-4,ASSLSGGDEKLF